The text below deals with one TCR beta chain. With 4 bases removed from V and 3 bases from J, the gap between germline ends came to 19 bases. The CDR3 totals 17 residues. Germline CDR1 and CDR2: MGHRA and YSYEKL. Methods used by the authors: Amplification from reference gene primers served as the basis for estimated nucleated cell counts. Some clones are missing from TCRdb's copy, which holds only in-frame ones; the method was immunoSEQ multiplex PCR. V, J and clone size are taken as reported in that table, and D and trimming were inferred from the DNA itself. The repertoire holds about 280,000 clones, approximately 84% seen once, with less than 2.5% in the top ten. The data stem from a study of blood T cell repertoires in COVID-19. Across the whole study: Sample material is recorded as cDNA or gDNA derived from T cells, B-cell-depleted T cells, or PBMCs.

The chain is built from TRBV4-1 and TRBJ1-5; the D gene is possibly TRBD1 (5 bases). The clonotype comes from a woman in her twenties or thirties who had recovered from COVID-19. Input material: peripheral blood. The CDR3 loop is CASSLTIGRGYNQPQHF. The DNA for the CDR3 is TGCGCCAGCAGCCTCACCATTGGGCGGGGCTACAATCAGCCCCAGCATTTT.